The following is a T cell receptor (beta chain) sequence with its context. The entry originates in a study of blood T cell repertoires in COVID-19. Study background: PBMCs, B-cell-depleted T cells, or T cells provided the cDNA or gDNA that made up the material.

The data were produced by immunoSEQ multiplex PCR, yet TCRdb's version contains in-frame clones alone and is incomplete. The data contain about 320,000 clones, just over 85% of them singletons. The study drew participants aged about 18 to 90 years from about two dozen US areas. Self-reported history from a screening survey and questionnaire set each donor's cohort. Recovered status in Cohort 3 required two negative PCRs, clearance, or symptom resolution. Sequenced material: PBMCs or T cells enriched from blood (not recorded which). This TCR came from a woman younger than 30 who had recovered from COVID-19.

The CDR3 DNA reads TGTGCCAGCAGCGTACTTGGGGACAGGGATACTGAGCAGTTCTTC. Protein sequence: CASSVLGDRDTEQFF. The chain combines TRBV9 with TRBJ2-1; 9 bases are shared with TRBD1. Germline-derived CDR1 and CDR2 are SGDLS and YYNGEE. V shed 1 base and J 9 bases; nucleotides not matched to a gene: 8. The CDR3 spans 15 residues.